Each of the 5 T cell receptor beta chains below was sequenced from the same sample in a study of blood T cells in healthy people across ages. Using a J-beta primer mix together with a sample-barcoded 5' primer, a second PCR was run for roughly 7 to 12 cycles. TCRdb re-analysed the 5' RACE reads in MiXCR, keeping a single row per CDR3 protein. The profile shows roughly 1.5 million distinct CDR3 sequences, roughly 43% of them singletons. Source material: blood. The receptors stem from a woman aged 18 to 35 in good health.

This chain uses TRBV13 with TRBJ2-1; TRBD1 aligns across 12 bases. The V gene's germline CDR1 is PRHDT and CDR2 FYEKMQ (reference sequence). CDR3 length: 16 residues. The J segment lost 6 bases and the V segment lost 4 bases, leaving 7 bases of the junction unmatched. CDR3 in DNA: TGTGCCAGCAGCTCGGGACAGGGGGCCGCCGGCAATGAGCAGTTCTTC. This codes for CASSSGQGAAGNEQFF.

The V and J genes are TRBV6-5 and TRBJ1-3, with D tentatively TRBD1 (5 bases). The CDR3 loop spans 16 amino acids. The V gene's germline CDR1 is MNHEY and CDR2 SVGAGI. V was clipped by 0 bases and J by 2 bases, with 11 bases between them. The CDR3 loop reads CASSYSRQNPGNTIYF. The CDR3 nucleotides read TGTGCCAGCAGTTACTCGCGACAGAACCCTGGAAACACCATATATTTT.

The chain links TRBV6-5 to TRBJ2-5; either TRBD1 or TRBD2 may supply D (5 bases each). Looked up from germline, CDR1 is MNHEY and CDR2 is SVGAGI. The V end was cut by 7 bases, the J end by 11 bases, with 20 bases between. The CDR3 covers 13 residues. Written as DNA, the CDR3 is TGTGCCAGCAAATTTCTCGGGGACGGGGAGCAGTACTTC. Translation: CASKFLGDGEQYF.

This chain connects TRBV20-1 to TRBJ2-7; D gene unclear. V lost 8 bases, J lost 3 bases, and 8 bases lay in between. The CDR3 runs to 10 residues. The germline gives CDR1 DFQATT, CDR2 SNEGSKA (reference sequence). This CDR3 is CSPWGYEQYF. The CDR3 DNA reads as TGCAGTCCATGGGGCTACGAGCAGTACTTC.

The V and J genes are TRBV6-5 and TRBJ1-6; D remains ambiguous. Trimming cost V 5 bases and J 9 bases, with 11 bases left between them. CDR3 length: 13 amino acids. Per the germline V gene, CDR1 is MNHEY and CDR2 is SVGAGI. The CDR3: CASSVGRVSPLHF. As DNA, the CDR3 is TGTGCCAGCAGTGTCGGCCGTGTTTCACCCCTCCACTTT.